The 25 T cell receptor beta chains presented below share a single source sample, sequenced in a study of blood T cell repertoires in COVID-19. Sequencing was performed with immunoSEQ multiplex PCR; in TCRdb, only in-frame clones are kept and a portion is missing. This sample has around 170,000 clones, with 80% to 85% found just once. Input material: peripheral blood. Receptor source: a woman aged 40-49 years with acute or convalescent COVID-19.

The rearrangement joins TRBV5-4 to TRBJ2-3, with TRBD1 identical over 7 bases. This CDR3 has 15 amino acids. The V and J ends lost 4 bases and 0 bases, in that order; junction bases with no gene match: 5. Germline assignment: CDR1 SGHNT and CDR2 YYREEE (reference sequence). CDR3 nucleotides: TGTGCCAGCAGCCCGGGGACAGTGAGCACAGATACGCAGTATTTT. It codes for CASSPGTVSTDTQYF.

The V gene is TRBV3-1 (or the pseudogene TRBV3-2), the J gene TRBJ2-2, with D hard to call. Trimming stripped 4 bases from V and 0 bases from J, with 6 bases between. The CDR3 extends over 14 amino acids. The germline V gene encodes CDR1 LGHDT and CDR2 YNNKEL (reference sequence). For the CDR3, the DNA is TGTGCCAGCAGCCGGTCAGCGAACACCGGGGAGCTGTTTTTT. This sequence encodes CASSRSANTGELFF.

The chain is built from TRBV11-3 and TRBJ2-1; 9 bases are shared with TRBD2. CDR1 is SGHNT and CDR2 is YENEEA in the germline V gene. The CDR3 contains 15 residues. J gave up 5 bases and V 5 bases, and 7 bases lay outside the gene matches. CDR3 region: CASSLNGLANNEQFF. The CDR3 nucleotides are TGTGCCAGCAGCCTGAATGGACTAGCGAACAATGAGCAGTTCTTC. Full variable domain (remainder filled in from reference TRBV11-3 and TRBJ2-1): EAGVVQSPRYKIIEKKQPVAFWCNPISGHNTLYWYLQNLGQGPELLIRYENEEAVDDSQLPKDRFSAERLKGVDSTLKIQPAELGDSAVYLCASSLNGLANNEQFFGPGTRLTVL.

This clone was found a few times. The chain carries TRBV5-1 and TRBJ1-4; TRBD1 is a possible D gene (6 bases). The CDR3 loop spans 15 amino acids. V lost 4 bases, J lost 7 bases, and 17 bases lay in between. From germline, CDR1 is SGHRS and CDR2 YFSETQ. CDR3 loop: CASSPTETGSEKLFF. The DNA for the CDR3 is TGCGCCAGCAGCCCCACCGAGACAGGCTCTGAAAAACTGTTTTTT.

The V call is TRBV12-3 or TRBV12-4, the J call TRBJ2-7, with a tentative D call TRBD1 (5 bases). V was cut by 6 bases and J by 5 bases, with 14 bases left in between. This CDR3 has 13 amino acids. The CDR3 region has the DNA TGTGCCAGCAGGGTCCAGGGTTTCCACGAGCAGTACTTC. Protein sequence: CASRVQGFHEQYF.

In DNA, the CDR3 is TGTGCCAGCAGCTTAAAGAGACCGGGACAACCCAACTATGGCTACACCTTC. This sequence encodes CASSLKRPGQPNYGYTF. The chain is built from TRBV7-3 and TRBJ1-2; D possibly corresponds to TRBD1 (6 bases). Germline lookup yields CDR1 SGHTA and CDR2 FQGTGA. V dropped 1 base and J dropped 2 bases, with 17 bases sitting between them. The CDR3 sequence is 17 residues long.

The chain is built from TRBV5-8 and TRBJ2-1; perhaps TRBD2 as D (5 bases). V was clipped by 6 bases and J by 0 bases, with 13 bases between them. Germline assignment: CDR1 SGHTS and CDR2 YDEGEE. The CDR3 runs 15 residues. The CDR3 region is CASTKSGRSYNEQFF. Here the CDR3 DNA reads TGTGCCAGCACCAAAAGCGGACGCTCCTACAATGAGCAGTTCTTC.

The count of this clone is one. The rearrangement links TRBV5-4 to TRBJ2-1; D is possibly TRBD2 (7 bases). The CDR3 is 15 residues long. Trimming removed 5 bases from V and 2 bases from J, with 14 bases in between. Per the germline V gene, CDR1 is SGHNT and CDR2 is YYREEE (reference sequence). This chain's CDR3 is CASSLGGLTYNEQFF. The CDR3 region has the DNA TGTGCCAGCAGTCTGGGGGGGCTGACCTACAATGAGCAGTTCTTC.

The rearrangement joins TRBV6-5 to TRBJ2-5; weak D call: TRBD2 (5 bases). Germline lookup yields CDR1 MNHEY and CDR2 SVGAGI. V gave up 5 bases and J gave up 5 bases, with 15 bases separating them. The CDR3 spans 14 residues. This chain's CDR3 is CASSPLGVGETQYF. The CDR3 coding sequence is TGTGCCAGCAGTCCACTCGGGGTCGGGGAGACCCAGTACTTC.

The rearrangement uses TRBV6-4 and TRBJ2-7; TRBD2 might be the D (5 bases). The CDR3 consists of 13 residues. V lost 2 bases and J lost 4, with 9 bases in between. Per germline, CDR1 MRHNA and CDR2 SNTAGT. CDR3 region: CASSDHWEYEQYF. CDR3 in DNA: TGTGCCAGCAGTGACCACTGGGAGTACGAGCAGTACTTC.

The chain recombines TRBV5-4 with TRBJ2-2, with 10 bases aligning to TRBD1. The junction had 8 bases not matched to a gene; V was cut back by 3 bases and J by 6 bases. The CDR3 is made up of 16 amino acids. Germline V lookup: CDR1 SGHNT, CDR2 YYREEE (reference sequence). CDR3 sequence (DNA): TGTGCCAGCAGCTACCCCCGGACAGGGGGTGCCGGGGAGCTGTTTTTT. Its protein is CASSYPRTGGAGELFF.

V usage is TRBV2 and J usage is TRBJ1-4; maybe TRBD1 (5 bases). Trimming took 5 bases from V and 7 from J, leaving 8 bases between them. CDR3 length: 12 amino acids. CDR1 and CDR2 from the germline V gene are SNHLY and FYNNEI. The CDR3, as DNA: TGTGCCAGCAGTCGACAGCTTGAAAAACTGTTTTTT. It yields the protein CASSRQLEKLFF.

CDR3 DNA sequence: TGTGCCAGCAGAGGACAGGGGGCGAACGGGGAGCTGTTTTTT. Protein product: CASRGQGANGELFF. This chain uses TRBV6-5 with TRBJ2-2, with 11 bases aligning to TRBD1. The germline gives CDR1 MNHEY, CDR2 SVGAGI. The CDR3 is 14 residues long. The V segment lost 6 bases and the J segment 7 bases; nucleotides outside the gene matches: 4.

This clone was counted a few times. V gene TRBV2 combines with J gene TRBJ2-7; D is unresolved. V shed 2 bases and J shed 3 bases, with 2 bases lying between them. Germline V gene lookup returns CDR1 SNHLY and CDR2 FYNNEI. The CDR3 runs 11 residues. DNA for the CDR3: TGTGCCAGCAGTGAACGCTACGAGCAGTACTTC. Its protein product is CASSERYEQYF.

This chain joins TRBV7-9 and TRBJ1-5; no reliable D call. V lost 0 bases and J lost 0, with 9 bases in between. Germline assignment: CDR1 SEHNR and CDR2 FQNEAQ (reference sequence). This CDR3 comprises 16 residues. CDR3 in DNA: TGTGCCAGCAGCTTAGCGCGGGCTTATAGCAATCAGCCCCAGCATTTT. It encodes CASSLARAYSNQPQHF.

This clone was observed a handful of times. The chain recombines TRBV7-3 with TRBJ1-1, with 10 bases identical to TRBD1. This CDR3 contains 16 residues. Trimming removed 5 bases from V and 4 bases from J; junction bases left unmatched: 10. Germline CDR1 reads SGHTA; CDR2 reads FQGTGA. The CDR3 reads CASSLGQGGLGTEAFF. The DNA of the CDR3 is TGTGCCAGCAGCCTAGGACAGGGGGGGCTTGGCACTGAAGCTTTCTTT. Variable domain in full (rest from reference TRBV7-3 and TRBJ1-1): GAGVSQTPSNKVTEKGKYVELRCDPISGHTALYWYRQSLGQGPEFLIYFQGTGAADDSGLPNDRFFAVRPEGSVSTLKIQRTERGDSAVYLCASSLGQGGLGTEAFFGQGTRLTVV.

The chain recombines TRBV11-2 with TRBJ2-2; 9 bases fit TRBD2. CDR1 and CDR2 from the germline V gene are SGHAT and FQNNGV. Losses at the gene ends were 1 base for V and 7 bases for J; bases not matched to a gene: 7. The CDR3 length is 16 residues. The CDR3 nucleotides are TGTGCCAGCAGCTTAGGTCCGGCGGGGGGGCTCGGGGAGCTGTTTTTT. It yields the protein CASSLGPAGGLGELFF.

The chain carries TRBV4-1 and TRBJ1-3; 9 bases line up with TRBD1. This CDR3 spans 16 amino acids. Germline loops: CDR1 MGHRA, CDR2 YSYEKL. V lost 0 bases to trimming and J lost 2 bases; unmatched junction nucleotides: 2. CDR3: CASSQEGTGTGNTIYF. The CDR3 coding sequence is TGCGCCAGCAGCCAAGAGGGGACAGGGACTGGAAACACCATATATTTT.

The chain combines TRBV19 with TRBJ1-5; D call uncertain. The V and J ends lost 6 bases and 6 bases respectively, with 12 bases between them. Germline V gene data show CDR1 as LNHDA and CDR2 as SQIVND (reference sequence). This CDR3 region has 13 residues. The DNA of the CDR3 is TGTGCCAGTAGCCTCTCGTTCGGTCAGCCCCAGCATTTT. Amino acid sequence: CASSLSFGQPQHF.

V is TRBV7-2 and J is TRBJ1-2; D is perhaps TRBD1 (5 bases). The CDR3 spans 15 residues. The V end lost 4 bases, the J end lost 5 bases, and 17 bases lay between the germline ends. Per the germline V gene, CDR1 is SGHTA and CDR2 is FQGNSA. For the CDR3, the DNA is TGTGCCAGCAGCTGGGGGGTGCCGCTCTCATATGGCTACACCTTC. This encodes CASSWGVPLSYGYTF.

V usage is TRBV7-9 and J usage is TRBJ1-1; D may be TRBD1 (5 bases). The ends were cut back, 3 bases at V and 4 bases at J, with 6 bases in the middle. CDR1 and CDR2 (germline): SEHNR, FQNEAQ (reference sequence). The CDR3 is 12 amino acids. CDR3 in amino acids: CASSFDSTEAFF. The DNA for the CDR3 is TGTGCCAGCAGCTTTGACAGCACTGAAGCTTTCTTT.

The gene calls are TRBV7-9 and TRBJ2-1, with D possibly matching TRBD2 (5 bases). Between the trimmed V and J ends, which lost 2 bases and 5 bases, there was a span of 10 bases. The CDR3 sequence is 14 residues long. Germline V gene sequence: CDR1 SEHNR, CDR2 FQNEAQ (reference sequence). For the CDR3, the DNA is TGTGCCAGCAGCTTAAGCGGCGGCAACAATGAGCAGTTCTTC. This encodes CASSLSGGNNEQFF.

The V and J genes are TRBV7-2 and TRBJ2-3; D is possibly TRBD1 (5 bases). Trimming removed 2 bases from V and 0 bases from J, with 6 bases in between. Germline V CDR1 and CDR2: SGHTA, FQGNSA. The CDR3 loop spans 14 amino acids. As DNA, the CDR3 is TGTGCCAGCAGCTTACGACAGAGCACAGATACGCAGTATTTT. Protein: CASSLRQSTDTQYF. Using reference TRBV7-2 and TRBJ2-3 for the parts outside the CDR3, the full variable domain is GAGVSQSPSNKVTEKGKDVELRCDPISGHTALYWYRQSLGQGLEFLIYFQGNSAPDKSGLPSDRFSAERTGGSVSTLTIQRTQQEDSAVYLCASSLRQSTDTQYFGPGTRLTVL.

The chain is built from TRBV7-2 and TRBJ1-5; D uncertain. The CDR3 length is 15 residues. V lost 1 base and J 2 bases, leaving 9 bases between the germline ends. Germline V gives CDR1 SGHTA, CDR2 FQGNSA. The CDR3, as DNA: TGTGCCAGCAGCTTAGTGGGTGGAGGCAATCAGCCCCAGCATTTT. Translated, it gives CASSLVGGGNQPQHF.

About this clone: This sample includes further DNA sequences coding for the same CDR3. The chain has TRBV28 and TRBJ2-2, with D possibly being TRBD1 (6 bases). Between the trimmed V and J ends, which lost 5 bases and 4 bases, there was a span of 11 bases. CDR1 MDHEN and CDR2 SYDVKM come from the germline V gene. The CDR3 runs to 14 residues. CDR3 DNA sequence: TGTGCCAGCAGTCGAACAGGGTCCACCGGGGAGCTGTTTTTT. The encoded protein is CASSRTGSTGELFF.